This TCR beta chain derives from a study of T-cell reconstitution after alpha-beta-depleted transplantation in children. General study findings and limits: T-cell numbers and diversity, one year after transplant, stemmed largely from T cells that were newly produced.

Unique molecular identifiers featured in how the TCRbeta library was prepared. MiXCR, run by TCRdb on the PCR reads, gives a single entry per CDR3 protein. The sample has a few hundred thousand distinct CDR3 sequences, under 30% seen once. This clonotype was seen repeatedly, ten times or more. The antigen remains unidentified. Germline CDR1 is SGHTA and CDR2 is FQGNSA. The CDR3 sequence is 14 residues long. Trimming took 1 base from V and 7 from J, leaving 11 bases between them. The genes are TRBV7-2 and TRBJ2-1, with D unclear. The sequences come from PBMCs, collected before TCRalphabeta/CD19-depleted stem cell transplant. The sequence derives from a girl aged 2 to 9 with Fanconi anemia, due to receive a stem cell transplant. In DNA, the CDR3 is TGTGCCAGCAGCTTAGGCGTTGCCCCGAATGAGCAGTTCTTC. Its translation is CASSLGVAPNEQFF.